These 11 T cell receptor beta chains were sequenced from one sample in a study of blood T cell repertoires in COVID-19. Clones were read by immunoSEQ multiplex PCR, and TCRdb kept only the in-frame ones, dropping some. This table holds about 250,000 clones, about 80% found once. The material sequenced was peripheral blood. The source is a woman older than 75 with acute or convalescent COVID-19.

The rearrangement joins TRBV11-2 to TRBJ1-6; a possible D gene is TRBD1 (5 bases). V was shortened by 1 base and J by 7 bases, with 14 bases between the two germline ends. This CDR3 contains 16 residues. Germline CDR1 is SGHAT and CDR2 is FQNNGV. CDR3 sequence reads: CASSLGWGRKNSPLHF. In DNA, the CDR3 is TGTGCCAGCAGCTTAGGGTGGGGCAGAAAGAATTCACCCCTCCACTTT.

This clone has a single count. The chain links TRBV5-4 to TRBJ2-7; D might be TRBD2 (7 bases). V was trimmed by 4 bases and J by 1 base, leaving 18 bases between them. CDR1 and CDR2 (germline): SGHNT, YYREEE (reference sequence). This CDR3 spans 16 amino acids. CDR3 amino acids: CASSPLGGGSSYEQYF. The CDR3 nucleotides read TGTGCCAGCAGCCCCCTGGGGGGGGGCTCGTCCTACGAGCAGTACTTC.

The chain carries TRBV6-5 and TRBJ1-2, with TRBD1 matching over 7 bases. Trimming removed 5 bases from V and 8 bases from J; junction bases left unmatched: 5. This CDR3 region has 12 residues. Germline values: CDR1 MNHEY, CDR2 SVGAGI. The CDR3 spells CASSTGQWGYTF. CDR3 sequence (DNA): TGTGCCAGCAGTACGGGACAGTGGGGCTACACCTTC.

The rearrangement links TRBV5-5 to TRBJ1-4; D is unresolved. V was clipped by 0 bases and J by 3 bases, with 12 bases between them. This CDR3 comprises 16 residues. CDR1 is SGHKS, CDR2 YYEKEE, per germline (reference sequence). The CDR3 protein is CASSLGVGGSNEKLFF. The CDR3 nucleotides read TGTGCCAGCAGCTTGGGGGTGGGAGGATCTAATGAAAAACTGTTTTTT. The full variable domain, its missing parts supplied by reference TRBV5-5 and TRBJ1-4, is DAGVTQSPTHLIKTRGQQVTLRCSPISGHKSVSWYQQVLGQGPQFIFQYYEKEERGRGNFPDRFSARQFPNYSSELNVNALLLGDSALYLCASSLGVGGSNEKLFFGSGTQLSVL.

The CDR3 DNA sequence: TGCGCCAGCAGCGTAGACAGGGGGTACGAGCAGTACTTC. Translating gives CASSVDRGYEQYF. This rearrangement joins TRBV5-1 to TRBJ2-7; 9 nucleotides match TRBD1. The CDR3 contains 13 residues. V lost 4 bases to trimming and J lost 4 bases; unmatched junction nucleotides: 3. The germline V gene encodes CDR1 SGHRS and CDR2 YFSETQ.

This chain joins TRBV6-5 and TRBJ1-5; 7 bases are a match to TRBD1. V was clipped by 6 bases and J by 4 bases; unmatched bases: 9. The CDR3 is 15 residues long. Germline V CDR1 and CDR2: MNHEY, SVGAGI. The chain's CDR3 is CASSPGTAQNQPQHF. CDR3 sequence (DNA): TGTGCCAGCAGCCCCGGGACAGCCCAGAATCAGCCCCAGCATTTT.

This chain connects TRBV4-1 to TRBJ1-5, with a weak D call TRBD1 (5 bases). From germline, CDR1 is MGHRA and CDR2 YSYEKL. The CDR3 totals 13 residues. Trimming left V 4 bases short and J 4 bases short, with 8 bases between. CDR3: CASSPSGNQPQHF. The DNA for the CDR3 is TGCGCCAGCAGCCCTTCAGGGAATCAGCCCCAGCATTTT.

CDR3 in DNA: TGTGCCATCAGTGAAGGACAGGGGATAAACATTCAGTACTTC. This gives the protein CAISEGQGINIQYF. The V and J genes are TRBV10-3 and TRBJ2-4; 9 nucleotides agree with TRBD1. Looked up from germline, CDR1 is ENHRY and CDR2 is SYGVKD. The CDR3 has 14 residues. Trimming removed 3 bases from V and 6 bases from J; junction bases left unmatched: 3.

V gene TRBV5-1 combines with J gene TRBJ2-2; 10 positions match TRBD2. Germline CDR1 SGHRS, CDR2 YFSETQ. The CDR3 is made up of 16 amino acids. V dropped 0 bases and J dropped 2; count of bases not matched to a gene: 1. CDR3 region: CASSLGTSGNTGELFF. The CDR3, as DNA: TGCGCCAGCAGCTTGGGGACTAGCGGAAACACCGGGGAGCTGTTTTTT.

The genes are TRBV7-9 and TRBJ1-2; D not resolved. V lost 2 bases to trimming and J lost 0 bases, with 10 bases between them. The length of the CDR3 is 15 residues. Germline V gene data show CDR1 as SEHNR and CDR2 as FQNEAQ (reference sequence). CDR3 sequence: CASSLSQVSNYGYTF. CDR3 nucleotides: TGTGCCAGCAGCTTAAGTCAGGTTTCTAACTATGGCTACACCTTC.

A note on this clone: One end of the junction is discordant with germline, which a read error may explain. The J gene is TRBJ1-1, the V gene TRBV28, with a possible D match to TRBD1 (5 bases). CDR3 length: 13 residues. CDR1 and CDR2 from the germline V gene are MDHEN and SYDVKM. The CDR3 loop reads CVSREPGRTEAFF. CDR3 nucleotides: TGTGTCAGCAGGGAGCCGGGGAGGACTGAAGCTTTCTTT.